These 30 T cell receptor beta chains originate from one sample sequenced in a study. TCRdb independently ran MiXCR on the 5' RACE reads; one entry per CDR3 protein. The table shows just under 65,000 distinct CDR3 sequences, with roughly 23% occurring only once. The sample was memory CD4+ T cells sorted from a lymph node. Subset reported: memory CD4+ T cells, CD4+CD45RO+CD25-. The receptor set was obtained from a female donor with breast cancer.

The chain is built from TRBV7-2 and TRBJ2-7, with D uncertain. The ends were cut back, 3 bases at V and 3 bases at J, with 3 bases in the middle. The CDR3 has 11 residues. CDR1 SGHTA and CDR2 FQGNSA come from the germline V gene. The CDR3 nucleotides read TGTGCCAGCAGCTTGGACTACGAGCAGTACTTC. Protein product: CASSLDYEQYF.

For this clonotype: The junction shows a germline mismatch at one end, possibly a read error. The chain combines TRBV3-1 with TRBJ1-1; 8 bases line up with TRBD1. CDR3 length: 12 amino acids. CDR1 LGHDT and CDR2 YNNKEL come from the germline V gene (reference sequence). Written as DNA, the CDR3 is TGCGCCAGCAGGCAAGGCCAGGGGGCGGCTTTCTTT. Residues: CASRQGQGAAFF.

With regard to this clonotype: A read error is possible here, since a much larger clone lies one base away. V and J are TRBV6-2 or TRBV6-3 and TRBJ1-5; unclear D gene. Germline V CDR1 and CDR2: MNHEY, SVGEGT. The CDR3 is made up of 11 amino acids. The CDR3 spells CASGLNHPQHF. CDR3 coding DNA: TGTGCCAGCGGTCTCAATCATCCCCAGCATTTT.

In this sample, this clonotype turned up many times. The chain links TRBV29-1 to TRBJ2-1; D gene ambiguous. V was pared by 3 bases and J by 5 bases, with 11 bases between. The length of the CDR3 is 13 residues. From germline, CDR1 is SQVTM and CDR2 ANQGSEA. The CDR3 sequence is CSVDITPHNEQFF. As DNA, the CDR3 is TGCAGCGTTGATATCACTCCCCACAATGAGCAGTTCTTC.

The sample holds a few counts of this clonotype. The chain combines TRBV24-1 with TRBJ1-2, with a possible D match to TRBD1 (5 bases). This CDR3 contains 16 residues. Trimming cost V 3 bases and J 1 base, with 14 bases left between them. Germline CDR1 is KGHDR and CDR2 is SFDVKD. The CDR3 loop reads CATSDPGHPYNYGYTF. CDR3 bases: TGTGCCACCAGTGATCCTGGACACCCCTATAACTATGGCTACACCTTC.

This clonotype was counted between two and nine times. The chain employs TRBV6-5 and TRBJ2-3; D is unresolved. The CDR3 is 12 amino acids. CDR1 MNHEY and CDR2 SVGAGI come from the germline V gene. V was trimmed by 6 bases and J by 9 bases, leaving 13 bases between them. CDR3 protein: CASRRSTSTQYF. The DNA for the CDR3 is TGTGCCAGCAGGCGATCGACCAGCACGCAGTATTTT.

J is TRBJ1-1 and V is TRBV20-1, with D hard to call. V lost 1 base to trimming and J lost 1 base, with 7 bases between them. The germline CDR1 and CDR2 sequences are DFQATT and SNEGSKA (reference sequence). The CDR3 contains 13 residues. DNA of the CDR3: TGCAGTGCTAGAGCTCACCCGAACACTGAAGCTTTCTTT. It encodes CSARAHPNTEAFF.

Of note for this clonotype: Since a much larger clone is just one base distant, this may be a read error. The gene calls are TRBV5-1 and TRBJ1-5; D unclear. Near its end, the DNA agrees better with TRBJ1-3, so the J call may be wrong. The CDR3 runs to 14 residues. CDR1 is SGHRS and CDR2 is YFSETQ in the germline V gene. The CDR3 nucleotides are TGCGCCAACTCCCTAGACGGCTCTGGAAACACCATATATTTT. Amino acids: CANSLDGSGNTIYF.

The V call is TRBV28, the J call TRBJ2-5, with a weak D call TRBD1 (6 bases). The CDR3 contains 12 residues. Deletions cut 9 bases from V and 2 bases from J, with 10 bases between. Germline V CDR1 and CDR2: MDHEN, SYDVKM. The CDR3 loop reads CASRQVQETQYF. CDR3 coding DNA: TGTGCCAGTAGACAGGTGCAAGAGACCCAGTACTTC.

This clonotype was detected ten times or more. The chain is built from TRBV20-1 and TRBJ2-7; TRBD1 or TRBD2 may be the D gene (5 bases each). Per the germline V gene, CDR1 is DFQATT and CDR2 is SNEGSKA (reference sequence). CDR3 length: 12 residues. V lost 6 bases, J lost 9 bases, and 18 bases lay in between. The CDR3 DNA reads as TGCAGTGCCGCAGGGCACTTGGCGGGGCAGTACTTC. It is translated as CSAAGHLAGQYF.

This clonotype was detected a few times. This chain links TRBV7-2 with TRBJ1-2, with TRBD1 matching over 9 bases. CDR1 and CDR2 from the germline V gene are SGHTA and FQGNSA. The CDR3 spans 17 residues. V lost 3 bases to trimming and J lost 7 bases; unmatched junction nucleotides: 15. In DNA form, the CDR3 reads TGTGCCAGCAGCTTGACTCCCGGGACAGGGTATTCGGGTGGCTACACCTTC. This codes for CASSLTPGTGYSGGYTF.

This clonotype was seen a few times. Mismatch with germline at one junction end may stem from a read error. The chain joins TRBV4-3 to TRBJ1-5; D gene ambiguous. In germline, CDR1 is LGHNA, CDR2 YSLEER. CDR3 length: 11 amino acids. CDR3 region: CTSTFNQPQHF. CDR3 in DNA: TGCACCAGCACCTTCAACCAGCCCCAGCATTTT.

This clonotype was seen a handful of times. The gene calls are TRBV5-5 and TRBJ1-1, with 7 bases lining up with TRBD1. Trimming cost V 2 bases and J 3 bases; bases outside gene matches: 10. CDR3 length: 16 amino acids. Germline V gives CDR1 SGHKS, CDR2 YYEKEE (reference sequence). The CDR3: CASSFWRGRVDTEAFF. CDR3 coding DNA: TGTGCCAGCAGCTTCTGGAGGGGGCGCGTGGACACTGAAGCTTTCTTT.

For this clonotype: It may be a read error: a sequence one base away is much more abundant. The V and J genes are TRBV20-1 and TRBJ2-7; 9 bases align to TRBD2. The CDR3 contains 12 residues. V trimming: 4 bases; J trimming: 8 bases; junction bases outside the gene matches: 6. In germline, CDR1 is DFQATT, CDR2 SNEGSKA (reference sequence). CDR3 protein: CSAMTSGVKQYF. Written as DNA, the CDR3 is TGCAGTGCTATGACTAGCGGAGTGAAGCAGTACTTC.

There are many counts of this clonotype. The chain uses TRBV29-1 and TRBJ1-2; a possible D gene is TRBD1 (5 bases). Deletions cut 4 bases from V and 4 bases from J, with 16 bases between. CDR3 length: 14 residues. CDR1 and CDR2 from the germline V gene are SQVTM and ANQGSEA. In DNA form, the CDR3 reads TGCAGCGTTGGAGAGGAAGAGGGGATCTATGGCTACACCTTC. This translates into CSVGEEEGIYGYTF.

The chain uses TRBV25-1 and TRBJ1-3; 8 nucleotides agree with TRBD1. The CDR3 consists of 18 residues. Germline loops: CDR1 MGHDK, CDR2 SYGVNS. V lost 3 bases and J lost 0; bases outside the gene matches: 10. This chain's CDR3 is CASSDLGTGTVSGNTIYF. DNA for the CDR3: TGTGCCAGCAGTGACCTAGGGACAGGTACCGTCTCTGGAAACACCATATATTTT.

This clonotype was observed a few times. The chain recombines TRBV7-2 with TRBJ2-3; D not resolved. The germline CDR1 and CDR2 sequences are SGHTA and FQGNSA. V lost 1 base to trimming and J lost 6 bases, with 5 bases between them. The CDR3 loop spans 12 amino acids. DNA for the CDR3: TGTGCCAGCAGCTTAGGCATGGATACGCAGTATTTT. As protein: CASSLGMDTQYF.

Details on this clonotype: No conserved phenylalanine or tryptophan ends this CDR3, so it is likely a read error. J is TRBJ1-2 and V is TRBV7-2, with 7 bases identical to TRBD1. V shed 2 bases and J 6 bases; nucleotides not matched to a gene: 9. Germline-derived CDR1 and CDR2 are SGHTA and FQGNSA. The CDR3 runs 15 residues. CDR3 region: CASSLQTGLDNGYTL. CDR3 coding DNA: TGTGCCAGCAGCTTACAGACAGGGTTAGACAATGGCTACACCCTC.

The chain carries TRBV7-2 and TRBJ2-7; 9 bases align to TRBD2. The trim removed 5 bases at V and 2 bases at J, leaving 4 bases unmatched. Germline assignment: CDR1 SGHTA and CDR2 FQGNSA. This CDR3 contains 14 residues. CDR3 nucleotides: TGTGCCAGCAGCGTGAGCGGGGGGACCTACGAGCAGTACTTC. Encoded protein: CASSVSGGTYEQYF.

This clonotype occurred a few times. The CDR3 spells CASRALAGGRTDTQYF. Written as DNA, the CDR3 is TGTGCCAGCAGAGCTCTAGCGGGAGGTCGCACAGATACGCAGTATTTT. This rearrangement joins TRBV5-4 to TRBJ2-3; TRBD2 aligns across 11 bases. V was pared by 5 bases and J by 1 base, with 6 bases of the junction left unmatched. Per germline, CDR1 SGHNT and CDR2 YYREEE (reference sequence). The CDR3 sequence is 16 residues long.

In this sample, this clonotype turned up a few times. The J gene is TRBJ1-1, the V gene TRBV6-5; D gene uncertain. V lost 7 bases and J 1 base, leaving 13 bases between the germline ends. The CDR3 is made up of 14 amino acids. Germline V gene sequence: CDR1 MNHEY, CDR2 SVGAGI. CDR3 protein: CASKITRENTEAFF. In DNA, the CDR3 is TGTGCCAGCAAGATTACCCGGGAGAACACTGAAGCTTTCTTT.

This clonotype has more than one count but fewer than ten. The chain links TRBV6-1 to TRBJ1-1; D ambiguous. CDR3 length: 12 residues. Germline values: CDR1 MNHNS, CDR2 SASEGT. With 7 bases removed from V and 0 bases from J, the gap between germline ends came to 6 bases. The CDR3 region has the DNA TGTGCCAGCACAGTAATGAACACTGAAGCTTTCTTT. This gives the protein CASTVMNTEAFF.

Regarding this clonotype: Just one base apart from a much larger clone, this may be a read error. This likely comes from a read error, as the CDR3 has no conserved phenylalanine or tryptophan at its end. The chain carries TRBV29-1 and TRBJ1-2; 7 nucleotides match TRBD1. V lost 5 bases and J lost 4; bases outside the gene matches: 4. The CDR3 sequence is 12 residues long. Germline V gene data show CDR1 as SQVTM and CDR2 as ANQGSEA. CDR3 nucleotide sequence: TGCAGCGTTTACAGGGGCGGCTATGGCTACACCGTC. Its protein is CSVYRGGYGYTV.

The chain links TRBV24-1 to TRBJ2-1; D gene ambiguous. V was cut by 6 bases and J by 7 bases, with 9 bases left in between. This CDR3 spans 12 amino acids. Germline V lookup: CDR1 KGHDR, CDR2 SFDVKD. The DNA of the CDR3 is TGTGCCACCAGTCAGACCAATAATGAGCAGTTCTTC. Translating it yields CATSQTNNEQFF.

V usage is TRBV20-1 and J usage is TRBJ2-5; 9 bases map to TRBD2. Germline-derived CDR1 and CDR2 are DFQATT and SNEGSKA (reference sequence). This CDR3 contains 16 residues. With 0 bases clipped from V and 4 bases from J, the junction kept 9 bases outside the gene matches. The CDR3, as DNA: TGCAGTGCTAGAGATCGGGAGCGGGAGGAATCAGAGACCCAGTACTTC. This codes for CSARDREREESETQYF.

This clonotype was counted ten times or more. The V call is TRBV20-1, the J call TRBJ2-3, with 8 bases aligning to TRBD2. The CDR3 is 16 amino acids. Germline values: CDR1 DFQATT, CDR2 SNEGSKA (reference sequence). Unmatched junction bases numbered 15, after V lost 5 bases and J lost 5 bases. The CDR3 protein is CSAARVGAGVIDTQYF. CDR3 in DNA: TGCAGTGCTGCCCGCGTCGGAGCGGGAGTTATAGATACGCAGTATTTT.

The V gene is TRBV28, the J gene TRBJ1-1; 8 bases align to TRBD1. CDR1 MDHEN and CDR2 SYDVKM come from the germline V gene. The CDR3 is 14 amino acids. Trimming at V came to 8 bases and at J to 4 bases, leaving 9 bases not matched to a gene. The CDR3 sequence is CASRSGGAGTEAFF. CDR3 sequence (DNA): TGTGCCAGCCGCTCAGGGGGCGCGGGCACTGAAGCTTTCTTT.

This sequence joins TRBV6-5 and TRBJ1-2, with D uncertain. Germline V CDR1 and CDR2: MNHEY, SVGAGI. V lost 4 bases and J lost 7, with 10 bases in between. This CDR3 contains 12 residues. CDR3 protein: CASSSGWGGYTF. CDR3 sequence (DNA): TGTGCCAGCAGTTCTGGGTGGGGTGGCTACACCTTC.

This clonotype was recorded at least ten times. The chain employs TRBV20-1 and TRBJ1-2; D unresolved. Per the germline V gene, CDR1 is DFQATT and CDR2 is SNEGSKA (reference sequence). The CDR3 spans 16 residues. Trimming cost V 2 bases and J 5 bases, with 21 bases left between them. CDR3 loop: CSARQTRKVIGYGYTF. In DNA, the CDR3 is TGCAGTGCTAGACAGACACGGAAGGTGATTGGATATGGCTACACCTTC.

The chain combines TRBV5-1 with TRBJ2-7, with D possibly TRBD2 on 5 matching bases. CDR3 size: 14 residues. Trimming took off 0 bases at V and 6 bases at J, with 13 bases between the two ends. Germline CDR1 is SGHRS and CDR2 is YFSETQ. The CDR3 coding sequence is TGCGCCAGCAGCTTGGATGCAGACTATGGCGAGCAGTACTTC. Encoded protein: CASSLDADYGEQYF.